The 13 T cell receptor beta chains in this list originate from one sample, sequenced in a study of shared clonotypes between healthy human individuals. Sequencing was performed with immunoSEQ multiplex PCR; in TCRdb, only in-frame clones are kept and a portion is missing. The sample comprises 550,000 to 600,000 clones, around 78% of which are singletons, and approximately 12% rests with the top ten. What was sequenced was PBMCs. These receptors were obtained from a woman between 40 and 55 years old in good health. Some clones in this sample may be carry-over from other donors' samples.

The chain employs TRBV7-2 and TRBJ2-7, with 12 bases fitting TRBD2. The V and J ends lost 2 bases and 5 bases, in that order; junction bases with no gene match: 4. Per germline, CDR1 SGHTA and CDR2 FQGNSA. This CDR3 is built from 15 residues. The CDR3: CASSLWTSGNDEQYF. CDR3 coding DNA: TGTGCCAGCAGCTTATGGACTAGCGGGAACGACGAGCAGTACTTC.

V is TRBV12-5 and J is TRBJ2-2; 7 positions match TRBD2. After removal of 0 bases from V and 4 bases from J, the junction contained 14 bases not matched to a gene. CDR3 length equals 19 residues. Germline V gene sequence: CDR1 LGHNT, CDR2 FRNRAP. The CDR3 DNA reads TGTGCTAGTGGTTTGGTAATAGGACCGCGGGAGAGCCGCACCGGGGAGCTGTTTTTT. This gives the protein CASGLVIGPRESRTGELFF. The full variable domain, its missing parts supplied by reference TRBV12-5 and TRBJ2-2, is DARVTQTPRHKVTEMGQEVTMRCQPILGHNTVFWYRQTMMQGLELLAYFRNRAPLDDSGMPKDRFSAEMPDATLATLKIQPSEPRDSAVYFCASGLVIGPRESRTGELFFGEGSRLTVL.

This chain joins TRBV2 and TRBJ2-2; D is possibly TRBD1 or TRBD2 (5 bases each). The germline V gene has CDR1 SNHLY and CDR2 FYNNEI. CDR3 size: 15 residues. With 1 base removed from V and 2 bases from J, the gap between germline ends came to 8 bases. CDR3: CASSEDGANTGELFF. The CDR3 nucleotides read TGTGCCAGCAGTGAAGACGGGGCCAACACCGGGGAGCTGTTTTTT.

The V gene is TRBV4-1, the J gene TRBJ2-5; 9 positions match TRBD2. V was pared by 0 bases and J by 5 bases, with 10 bases of the junction left unmatched. CDR3 length: 17 residues. The germline gives CDR1 MGHRA, CDR2 YSYEKL. The DNA of the CDR3 is TGCGCCAGCAGCCAAGATCGCCGCGGGAGGGCCTATGAGACCCAGTACTTC. Translation: CASSQDRRGRAYETQYF.

The chain has TRBV7-2 and TRBJ2-5; TRBD2 matches 7 bases. V lost 5 bases, J lost 4 bases, and 10 bases stayed unmatched. Germline CDR1 is SGHTA and CDR2 is FQGNSA. The length of the CDR3 is 15 residues. The CDR3 bases are TGTGCCAGCAGCCCTCAGCGGGGAGAGGGAGAGACCCAGTACTTC. Protein product: CASSPQRGEGETQYF.

The V and J genes are TRBV30 and TRBJ1-6; no clear D gene. CDR1 and CDR2 (germline): GTSNPN, SVGIG (reference sequence). V was cut by 0 bases and J by 10 bases, with 19 bases left in between. The CDR3 covers 16 residues. This CDR3 is CAWSVLKKAVRSPLHF. CDR3 coding DNA: TGTGCCTGGAGTGTACTGAAAAAGGCAGTCAGATCACCCCTCCACTTT.

The chain carries TRBV6-1 and TRBJ2-5; 10 bases are a match to TRBD1. CDR1 MNHNS and CDR2 SASEGT come from the germline V gene. V trimming: 5 bases; J trimming: 4 bases; junction bases outside the gene matches: 7. This CDR3 comprises 15 residues. CDR3 sequence: CASSTGTGEVETQYF. CDR3 in DNA: TGTGCCAGCAGTACCGGGACAGGGGAGGTAGAGACCCAGTACTTC.

This chain links TRBV11-3 with TRBJ1-1; D is perhaps TRBD1 (5 bases). CDR1 is SGHNT, CDR2 YENEEA, per germline. The ends were cut back, 0 bases at V and 0 bases at J, with 17 bases in the middle. This CDR3 is built from 18 residues. The CDR3 bases are TGTGCCAGCAGCTTAGATCCTAAGGCAAAAGGGGTGAACACTGAAGCTTTCTTT. The encoded protein is CASSLDPKAKGVNTEAFF.

The genes are TRBV15 and TRBJ1-4, with D maybe TRBD1 (5 bases). Trimming removed 5 bases at V and 0 bases at J, with 10 bases between. Per the germline V gene, CDR1 is LNHNV and CDR2 is YYDKDF (reference sequence). This CDR3 region has 15 residues. The CDR3 nucleotides read TGTGCCACCAGCGCAGGGACGACAACTAATGAAAAACTGTTTTTT. Its protein is CATSAGTTTNEKLFF.

The chain employs TRBV9 and TRBJ2-3; no firm D call. The V gene's germline CDR1 is SGDLS and CDR2 YYNGEE. The CDR3 has 16 amino acids. Between the trimmed V and J ends, which lost 4 bases and 0 bases, there was a span of 15 bases. The CDR3 DNA reads TGTGCCAGCAGCTCCCAGGTTAGGCTTAGCACAGATACGCAGTATTTT. Its protein is CASSSQVRLSTDTQYF.

The chain uses TRBV4-3 and TRBJ2-5, with TRBD1 as a possible D gene (8 bases). V was trimmed by 6 bases and J by 0 bases, leaving 20 bases between them. The germline gives CDR1 LGHNA, CDR2 YSLEER. The CDR3 has 17 amino acids. The CDR3 sequence: CASSRNRGRVDQETQYF. The CDR3 DNA reads as TGCGCCAGCAGTCGTAACAGGGGGAGGGTGGACCAAGAGACCCAGTACTTC.

V and J are TRBV4-1 and TRBJ2-1; perhaps D is TRBD1 or TRBD2 (5 bases each). The length of the CDR3 is 17 residues. The V gene lost 1 base and the J gene lost 2 bases, with 15 bases spanning the gap. CDR1 and CDR2 from the germline V gene are MGHRA and YSYEKL. The CDR3 loop is CASSQGRMGVTYNEQFF. The CDR3 coding sequence is TGCGCCAGCAGCCAAGGACGGATGGGGGTGACCTACAATGAGCAGTTCTTC.

This clone was picked up many times. The chain recombines TRBV19 with TRBJ1-2; 8 bases agree with TRBD1. Germline loops: CDR1 LNHDA, CDR2 SQIVND (reference sequence). The CDR3 length is 13 residues. Trimming at V came to 8 bases and at J to 5 bases, leaving 7 bases not matched to a gene. The CDR3 region has the DNA TGTGCCAGTCGACAGGGGCAGGCTTATGGCTACACCTTC. Protein product: CASRQGQAYGYTF.